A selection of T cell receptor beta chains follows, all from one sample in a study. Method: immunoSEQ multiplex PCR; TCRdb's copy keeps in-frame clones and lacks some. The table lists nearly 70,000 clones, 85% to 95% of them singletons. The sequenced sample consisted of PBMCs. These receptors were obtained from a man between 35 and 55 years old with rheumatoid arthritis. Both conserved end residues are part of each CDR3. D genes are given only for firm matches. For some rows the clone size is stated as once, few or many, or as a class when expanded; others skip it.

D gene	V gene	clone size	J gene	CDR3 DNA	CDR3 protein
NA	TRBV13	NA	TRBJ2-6	TGTGCCAGCAGCTTAGACAGGGCACACTCTGGGGCCAACGTCCTGACTTTC	CASSLDRAHSGANVLTF
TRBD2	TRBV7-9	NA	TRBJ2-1	TGTGCCAGCAGAAAAGCGGGAGAGGGGAATGAGCAGTTCTTC	CASRKAGEGNEQFF
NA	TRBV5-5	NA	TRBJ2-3	TGTGCCAGCAGCTTGGTGGGACACGCCGATACGCAGTATTTT	CASSLVGHADTQYF
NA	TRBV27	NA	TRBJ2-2	TGTGCCAGCTCCGGGGGACCCATCGGTAGGGCCGGGGAGCTGTTTTTT	CASSGGPIGRAGELFF
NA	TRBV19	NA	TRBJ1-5	TGTGCCAGTAGTAGAGCCGGGGGGCTGCAGCCCCAGCATTTT	CASSRAGGLQPQHF
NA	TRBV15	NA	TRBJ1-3	TGTGCCACCAGCGGCGCAGGGAAATCTGGAAACACCATATATTTT	CATSGAGKSGNTIYF
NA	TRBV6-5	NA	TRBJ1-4	TGTGCCAGCAAATTCCAGGGGATTGAAAAACTGTTTTTT	CASKFQGIEKLFF
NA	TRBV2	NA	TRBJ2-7	TGTGCCACCGGACGGGGGACAGCGGAACTGATCTCCTACGAGCAGTACTTC	CATGRGTAELISYEQYF
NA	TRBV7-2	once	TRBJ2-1	TGTGCCAGCAGTGACCGGGGCAGGGTACTCAATGAGCAGTTCTTC	CASSDRGRVLNEQFF
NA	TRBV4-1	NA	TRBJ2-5	TGCGCCAGCAGCCAAGGTGTGCTAGAAGAGACCCAGTACTTC	CASSQGVLEETQYF
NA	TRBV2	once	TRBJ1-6	TGTGCCAGCAGGTGGGACCCCGGCTCCTATAATTCACCCCTCCACTTT	CASRWDPGSYNSPLHF
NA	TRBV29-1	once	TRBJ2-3	TGCAGCGTGATAGGTGAACATACGCAGTATTTT	CSVIGEHTQYF
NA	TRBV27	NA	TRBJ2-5	TGTGCCAGCAGTTTTTTGGACGGCGCACAAGAGACCCAGTACTTC	CASSFLDGAQETQYF